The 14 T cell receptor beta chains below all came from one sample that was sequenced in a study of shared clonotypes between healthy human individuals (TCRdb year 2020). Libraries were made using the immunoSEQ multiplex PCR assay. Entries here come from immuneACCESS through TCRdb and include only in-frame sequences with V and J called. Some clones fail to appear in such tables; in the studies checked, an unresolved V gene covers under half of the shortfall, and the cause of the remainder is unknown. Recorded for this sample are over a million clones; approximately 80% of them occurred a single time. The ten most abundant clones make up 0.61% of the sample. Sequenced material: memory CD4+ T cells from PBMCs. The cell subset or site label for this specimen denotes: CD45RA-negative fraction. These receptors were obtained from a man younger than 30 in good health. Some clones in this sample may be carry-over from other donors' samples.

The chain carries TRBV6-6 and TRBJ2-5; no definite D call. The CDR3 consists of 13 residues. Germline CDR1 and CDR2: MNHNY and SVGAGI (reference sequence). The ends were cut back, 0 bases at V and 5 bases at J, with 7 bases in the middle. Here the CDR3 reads CASSYSTQETQYF. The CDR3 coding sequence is TGTGCCAGCAGTTACTCAACCCAGGAGACCCAGTACTTC.

Written as DNA, the CDR3 is TGTGCCAGCAGCCAAGTTACCTCCGGAGATAGCAATCAGCCCCAGCATTTT. Its translation is CASSQVTSGDSNQPQHF. The V and J genes are TRBV4-2 and TRBJ1-5; D uncertain. The V end lost 1 base, the J end lost 0 bases, and 13 bases lay between the germline ends. CDR1 and CDR2 (germline): LGHNA, YNFKEQ. The CDR3 covers 17 residues.

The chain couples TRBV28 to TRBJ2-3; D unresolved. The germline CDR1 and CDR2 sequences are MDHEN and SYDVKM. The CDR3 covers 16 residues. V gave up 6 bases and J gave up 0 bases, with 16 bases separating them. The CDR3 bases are TGTGCCAGCAGCCAATCGTATGGCGGAAGCACAGATACGCAGTATTTT. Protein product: CASSQSYGGSTDTQYF.

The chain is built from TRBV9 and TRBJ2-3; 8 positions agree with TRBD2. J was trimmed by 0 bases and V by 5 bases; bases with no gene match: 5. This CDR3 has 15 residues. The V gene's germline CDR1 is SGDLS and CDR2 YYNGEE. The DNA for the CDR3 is TGTGCCAGCAGAGCGGGGGAATGGAGCACAGATACGCAGTATTTT. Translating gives CASRAGEWSTDTQYF.

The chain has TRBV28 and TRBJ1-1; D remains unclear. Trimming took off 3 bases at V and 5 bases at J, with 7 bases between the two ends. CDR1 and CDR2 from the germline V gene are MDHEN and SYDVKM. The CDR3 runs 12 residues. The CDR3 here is CASSFMGTEAFF. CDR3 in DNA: TGTGCCAGCAGTTTCATGGGGACTGAAGCTTTCTTT. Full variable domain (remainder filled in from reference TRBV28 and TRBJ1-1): DVKVTQSSRYLVKRTGEKVFLECVQDMDHENMFWYRQDPGLGLRLIYFSYDVKMKEKGDIPEGYSVSREKKERFSLILESASTNQTSMYLCASSFMGTEAFFGQGTRLTVV.

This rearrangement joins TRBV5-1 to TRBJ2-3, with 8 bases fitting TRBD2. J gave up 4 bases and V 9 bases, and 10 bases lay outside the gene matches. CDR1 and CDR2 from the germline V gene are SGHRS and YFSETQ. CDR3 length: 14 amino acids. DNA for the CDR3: TGCGCCACCCGTAGGCGGGAGGCTGCAGATACGCAGTATTTT. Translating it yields CATRRREAADTQYF.

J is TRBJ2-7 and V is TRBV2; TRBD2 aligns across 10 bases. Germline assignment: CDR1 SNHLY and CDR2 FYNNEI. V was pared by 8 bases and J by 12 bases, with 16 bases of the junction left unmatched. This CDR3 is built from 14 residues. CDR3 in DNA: TGTGCCAGCCAATTCGGAGAAAGGACTAGCGGATGGTACTTC. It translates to CASQFGERTSGWYF. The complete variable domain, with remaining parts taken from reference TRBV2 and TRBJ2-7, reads EPEVTQTPSHQVTQMGQEVILRCVPISNHLYFYWYRQILGQKVEFLVSFYNNEISEKSEIFDDQFSVERPDGSNFTLKIRSTKLEDSAMYFCASQFGERTSGWYFGPGTRLTVT.

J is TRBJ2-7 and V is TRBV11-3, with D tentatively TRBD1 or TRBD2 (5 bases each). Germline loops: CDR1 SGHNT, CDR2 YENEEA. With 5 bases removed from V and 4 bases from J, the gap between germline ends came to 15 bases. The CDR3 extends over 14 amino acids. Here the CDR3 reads CASSAGRAGYEQYF. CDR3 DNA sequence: TGTGCCAGCAGCGCCGGCAGGGCGGGTTACGAGCAGTACTTC.

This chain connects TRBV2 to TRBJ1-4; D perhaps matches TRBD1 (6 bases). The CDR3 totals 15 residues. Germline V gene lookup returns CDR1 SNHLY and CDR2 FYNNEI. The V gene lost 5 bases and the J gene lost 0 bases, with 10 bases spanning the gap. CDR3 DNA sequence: TGTGCCAGCAGTCCGAGACAGGCAACTAATGAAAAACTGTTTTTT. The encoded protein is CASSPRQATNEKLFF. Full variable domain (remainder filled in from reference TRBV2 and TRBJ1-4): EPEVTQTPSHQVTQMGQEVILRCVPISNHLYFYWYRQILGQKVEFLVSFYNNEISEKSEIFDDQFSVERPDGSNFTLKIRSTKLEDSAMYFCASSPRQATNEKLFFGSGTQLSVL.

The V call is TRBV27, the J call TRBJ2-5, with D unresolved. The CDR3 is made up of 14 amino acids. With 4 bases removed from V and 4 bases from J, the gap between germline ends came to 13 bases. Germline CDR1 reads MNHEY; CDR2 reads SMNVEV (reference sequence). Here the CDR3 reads CASSSSWIGETQYF. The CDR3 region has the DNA TGTGCCAGCAGTTCTTCCTGGATTGGAGAGACCCAGTACTTC.

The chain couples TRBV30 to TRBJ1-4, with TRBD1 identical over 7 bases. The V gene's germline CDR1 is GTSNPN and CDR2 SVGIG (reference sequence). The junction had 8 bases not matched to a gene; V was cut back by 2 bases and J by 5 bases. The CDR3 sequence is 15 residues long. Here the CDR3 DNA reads TGTGCCTGGAGTCGGACAGGATACCGAAATGAAAAACTGTTTTTT. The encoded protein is CAWSRTGYRNEKLFF.

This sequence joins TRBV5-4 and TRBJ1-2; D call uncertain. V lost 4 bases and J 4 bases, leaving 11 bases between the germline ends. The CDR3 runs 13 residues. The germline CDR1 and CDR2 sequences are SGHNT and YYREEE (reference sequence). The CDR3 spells CASSSGSLYGYTF. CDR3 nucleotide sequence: TGTGCCAGCAGCAGCGGCAGCCTCTATGGCTACACCTTC.

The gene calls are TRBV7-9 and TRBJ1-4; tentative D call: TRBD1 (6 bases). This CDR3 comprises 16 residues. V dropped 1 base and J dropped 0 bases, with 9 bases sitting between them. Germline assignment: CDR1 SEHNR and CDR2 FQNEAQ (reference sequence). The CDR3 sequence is CASSLGRGSTNEKLFF. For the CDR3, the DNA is TGTGCCAGCAGCTTAGGGAGGGGGTCAACTAATGAAAAACTGTTTTTT. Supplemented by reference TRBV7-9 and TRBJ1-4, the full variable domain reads DTGVSQNPRHKITKRGQNVTFRCDPISEHNRLYWYRQTLGQGPEFLTYFQNEAQLEKSRLLSDRFSAERPKGSFSTLEIQRTEQGDSAMYLCASSLGRGSTNEKLFFGSGTQLSVL.

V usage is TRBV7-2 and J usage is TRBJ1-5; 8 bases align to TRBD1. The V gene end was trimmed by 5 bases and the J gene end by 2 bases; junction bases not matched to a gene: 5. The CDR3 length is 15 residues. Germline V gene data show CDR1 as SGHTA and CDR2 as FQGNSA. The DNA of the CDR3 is TGTGCCAGCAGCGGTACAGGGGGAGGCAATCAGCCCCAGCATTTT. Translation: CASSGTGGGNQPQHF. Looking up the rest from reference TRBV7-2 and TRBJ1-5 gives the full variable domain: GAGVSQSPSNKVTEKGKDVELRCDPISGHTALYWYRQSLGQGLEFLIYFQGNSAPDKSGLPSDRFSAERTGGSVSTLTIQRTQQEDSAVYLCASSGTGGGNQPQHFGDGTRLSIL.